A single sample gave rise to the 20 T cell receptor beta chains below, sequenced in a study of T cell responses to AZD1222 COVID-19 vaccine. TCRdb's table, derived via immunoSEQ multiplex PCR, lists solely in-frame clones and lacks some. The sample includes 92,000 or so clones, roughly 88% of them seen just once. The specimen comprised peripheral blood, sampled on day 0 of AZD1222 vaccination. These receptors came from an adult in good health.

The V and J genes are TRBV3-1 (or the pseudogene TRBV3-2) and TRBJ1-5, with D unclear. The CDR3 sequence is 11 residues long. Germline-derived CDR1 and CDR2 are LGHDT and YNNKEL (reference sequence). The germline V and J ends were trimmed by 3 bases and 5 bases, with 2 bases remaining between them. Here the CDR3 DNA reads TGTGCCAGCAGCCAGGATCAGCCCCAGCATTTT. This translates into CASSQDQPQHF.

The rearrangement links TRBV5-8 to TRBJ1-3; 7 bases line up with TRBD1. The germline V gene encodes CDR1 SGHTS and CDR2 YDEGEE. The CDR3 contains 14 residues. V shed 4 bases, J shed 4 bases, and the junction held 5 bases outside the gene matches. CDR3 amino acids: CASSRQGAGNTIYF. CDR3 nucleotide sequence: TGTGCCAGCAGCCGACAGGGAGCAGGAAACACCATATATTTT.

V usage is TRBV28 and J usage is TRBJ1-5; D remains unclear. Per the germline V gene, CDR1 is MDHEN and CDR2 is SYDVKM. The CDR3 runs 12 residues. V dropped 6 bases and J dropped 4 bases, with 7 bases sitting between them. The CDR3 sequence: CASSQANQPQHF. The CDR3 DNA reads as TGTGCCAGCAGCCAGGCAAATCAGCCCCAGCATTTT. The variable domain in full, with the rest retrieved from reference TRBV28 and TRBJ1-5, is DVKVTQSSRYLVKRTGEKVFLECVQDMDHENMFWYRQDPGLGLRLIYFSYDVKMKEKGDIPEGYSVSREKKERFSLILESASTNQTSMYLCASSQANQPQHFGDGTRLSIL.

As DNA, the CDR3 is TGCGCCAGCAGCCAAGTCGTTAGGAGCTCTGGAAACACCATATATTTT. This sequence encodes CASSQVVRSSGNTIYF. The chain employs TRBV4-3 and TRBJ1-3, with D unresolved. Looked up from germline, CDR1 is LGHNA and CDR2 is YSLEER. The ends were cut back, 1 base at V and 0 bases at J, with 10 bases in the middle. This CDR3 region has 16 residues.

V is TRBV29-1 and J is TRBJ2-7; maybe TRBD1 (6 bases). CDR1 is SQVTM and CDR2 is ANQGSEA in the germline V gene. The CDR3 loop spans 15 amino acids. V was pared by 2 bases and J by 3 bases, with 17 bases between. The CDR3 DNA sequence: TGCAGCGTTGAATCCCCGACAGGCTCCAGCTACGAGCAGTACTTC. Amino acid sequence: CSVESPTGSSYEQYF.

The chain combines TRBV11-3 with TRBJ2-1; D possibly corresponds to TRBD2 (6 bases). In germline, CDR1 is SGHNT, CDR2 YENEEA. CDR3 size: 13 residues. V was trimmed by 2 bases and J by 7 bases, leaving 9 bases between them. Here the CDR3 DNA reads TGTGCCAGCAGCTTATGGGAGGAAAATGAGCAGTTCTTC. It yields the protein CASSLWEENEQFF.

The chain couples TRBV30 to TRBJ2-2; no clear D. This CDR3 is 12 amino acids long. CDR1 is GTSNPN and CDR2 is SVGIG in the germline V gene (reference sequence). Trimming pared 2 bases from V and 7 bases from J, leaving 8 bases between. In DNA, the CDR3 is TGTGCCTGGAGTCGTATGGGCGGGGAGCTGTTTTTT. This translates into CAWSRMGGELFF.

The chain carries TRBV6-1 and TRBJ2-1, with 14 bases matching TRBD2. V gave up 4 bases and J gave up 9 bases; unmatched junction bases: 8. The CDR3 sequence is 16 residues long. Germline CDR1 reads MNHNS; CDR2 reads SASEGT. CDR3 sequence reads: CASSGAGTSGSVEQFF. The CDR3, as DNA: TGTGCCAGCAGTGGAGCCGGGACTAGCGGGAGTGTTGAGCAGTTCTTC.

This sequence joins TRBV27 and TRBJ2-7; no clear D gene. The V gene's germline CDR1 is MNHEY and CDR2 SMNVEV (reference sequence). V lost 6 bases to trimming and J lost 2 bases, with 14 bases between them. The CDR3 contains 14 residues. In DNA, the CDR3 is TGTGCCAGCAGGCCCCCGGGCAGAACCTACGAGCAGTACTTC. As protein: CASRPPGRTYEQYF.

The chain has TRBV28 and TRBJ2-7; D is perhaps TRBD2 (5 bases). CDR3 length equals 11 residues. Trimming stripped 3 bases from V and 7 bases from J, with 7 bases between. The germline V gene encodes CDR1 MDHEN and CDR2 SYDVKM. CDR3 DNA sequence: TGTGCCAGCAGTTTCGGGAATGAGCAGTACTTC. Translated, it gives CASSFGNEQYF.

V is TRBV5-4 and J is TRBJ2-7; tentative D call: TRBD1 (5 bases). Germline loops: CDR1 SGHNT, CDR2 YYREEE (reference sequence). Trimming left V 4 bases short and J 4 bases short, with 12 bases between. The CDR3 totals 13 residues. CDR3 nucleotides: TGTGCCAGCAGCCAATCCGGACAATACGAGCAGTACTTC. Its protein is CASSQSGQYEQYF.

This chain joins TRBV28 and TRBJ1-5, with D uncertain. The CDR3 covers 14 residues. V lost 2 bases, J lost 3 bases, and 8 bases lay in between. The germline V gene encodes CDR1 MDHEN and CDR2 SYDVKM. The CDR3 loop reads CASSLSRVNQPQHF. CDR3 DNA: TGTGCCAGCAGTTTAAGTAGAGTCAATCAGCCCCAGCATTTT.

The rearrangement links TRBV10-3 to TRBJ2-7; D unresolved. The germline V and J ends were trimmed by 4 bases and 2 bases, with 12 bases remaining between them. The germline gives CDR1 ENHRY, CDR2 SYGVKD. This CDR3 spans 14 amino acids. CDR3 sequence: CAISGSDGTYEQYF. In DNA form, the CDR3 reads TGTGCCATCAGTGGATCGGACGGAACCTACGAGCAGTACTTC.

This sequence joins TRBV7-8 and TRBJ1-5; D ambiguous. The CDR3 has 16 residues. The V and J ends lost 5 bases and 6 bases respectively, with 20 bases between them. Germline V CDR1 and CDR2: SGHVS, FQNEAQ. The CDR3 DNA is TGTGCCAGCAGCCCTAGGAGGTGGGCGGGTGGTCAGCCCCAGCATTTT. This codes for CASSPRRWAGGQPQHF. The full variable domain, rest sourced from reference TRBV7-8 and TRBJ1-5, is GAGVSQSPRYKVAKRGQDVALRCDPISGHVSLFWYQQALGQGPEFLTYFQNEAQLDKSGLPSDRFFAERPEGSVSTLKIQRTQQEDSAVYLCASSPRRWAGGQPQHFGDGTRLSIL.

The chain links TRBV2 to TRBJ1-1; TRBD1 might be the D (5 bases). Germline CDR1 and CDR2: SNHLY and FYNNEI. The V end lost 7 bases, the J end lost 1 base, and 16 bases lay between the germline ends. This CDR3 has 15 amino acids. The CDR3 region has the DNA TGTGCCAGCAACTTCGGCTCGGGGGGGAACACTGAAGCTTTCTTT. This codes for CASNFGSGGNTEAFF. Looking up the rest from reference TRBV2 and TRBJ1-1 gives the full variable domain: EPEVTQTPSHQVTQMGQEVILRCVPISNHLYFYWYRQILGQKVEFLVSFYNNEISEKSEIFDDQFSVERPDGSNFTLKIRSTKLEDSAMYFCASNFGSGGNTEAFFGQGTRLTVV.

The V and J genes are TRBV7-6 and TRBJ1-1; D is unresolved. Trimming shortened V by 5 bases and J by 0 bases, and 7 bases separated the two germline ends. The CDR3 loop spans 13 amino acids. The germline V gene encodes CDR1 SGHVS and CDR2 FNYEAQ. The CDR3 nucleotides are TGTGCCAGCAGCCAGGACTTGAACACTGAAGCTTTCTTT. Translated: CASSQDLNTEAFF.

The V and J genes are TRBV18 and TRBJ1-1; D may be TRBD1 (6 bases). The V gene's germline CDR1 is KGHSH and CDR2 LQKENI. V was cut by 4 bases and J by 0 bases, with 9 bases left in between. This CDR3 comprises 14 residues. The CDR3 reads CASSQQGLNTEAFF. CDR3 nucleotides: TGTGCCAGCTCACAACAGGGACTGAACACTGAAGCTTTCTTT.

The rearrangement uses TRBV9 and TRBJ2-3; the match to TRBD2 covers 12 bases. This CDR3 has 17 residues. J lost 3 bases, V lost 2 bases, and 7 bases had no gene match. Germline lookup yields CDR1 SGDLS and CDR2 YYNGEE. The CDR3 DNA reads as TGTGCCAGCAGCGTCCAGACTAGCGGGAGCGGGACAGATACGCAGTATTTT. Its translation is CASSVQTSGSGTDTQYF.

This clone was counted a few times. This rearrangement joins TRBV2 to TRBJ2-7, with D perhaps matching TRBD1 (6 bases). Germline V gene sequence: CDR1 SNHLY, CDR2 FYNNEI. This CDR3 region has 16 residues. Trimming removed 4 bases from V and 3 bases from J, with 19 bases in between. This CDR3 reads CASSVHRDGAHYEQYF. CDR3 DNA: TGTGCCAGCAGTGTACACAGGGACGGGGCTCACTACGAGCAGTACTTC.

This clone is a singleton in its sample. The gene calls are TRBV3-1 (or the pseudogene TRBV3-2) and TRBJ1-2, with D unresolved. This CDR3 has 14 amino acids. The V end was cut by 2 bases, the J end by 8 bases, with 15 bases between. Germline V gene lookup returns CDR1 LGHDT and CDR2 YNNKEL (reference sequence). The CDR3 DNA sequence: TGTGCCAGCAGCCAACGGCCAGGCGCCCTAGGCTACACCTTC. Translating it yields CASSQRPGALGYTF.